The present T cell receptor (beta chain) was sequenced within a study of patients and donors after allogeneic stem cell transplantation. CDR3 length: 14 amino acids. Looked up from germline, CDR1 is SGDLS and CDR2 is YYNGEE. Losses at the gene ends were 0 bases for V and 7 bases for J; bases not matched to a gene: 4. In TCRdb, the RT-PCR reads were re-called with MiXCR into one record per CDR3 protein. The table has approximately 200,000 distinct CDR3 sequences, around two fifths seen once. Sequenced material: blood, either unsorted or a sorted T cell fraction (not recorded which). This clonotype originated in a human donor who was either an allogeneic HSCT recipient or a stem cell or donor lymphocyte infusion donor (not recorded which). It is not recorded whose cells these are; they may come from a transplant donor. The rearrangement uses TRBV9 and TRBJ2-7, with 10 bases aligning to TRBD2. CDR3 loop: CASSVASGSGEQYF. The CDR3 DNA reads TGTGCCAGCAGCGTAGCTAGCGGGAGCGGAGAGCAGTACTTC.